This T cell receptor beta chain was observed in a study of cytomegalovirus exposure and HLA in healthy donors. Whole-study findings and limits: Altogether, 150 to 200 TCR beta chains were recorded as cytomegalovirus-associated. Rates of TCR association differed by HLA locus in a later analysis, with DRB1 highest and HLA-C lowest.

A multiplex PCR was run with 60 Vbeta primers and 13 Jbeta primers. TCRdb keeps only in-frame clones here, not all; method: immunoSEQ multiplex PCR. The table shows 100,000 to 150,000 clones, with approximately 87% occurring only once. Trimming cost V 8 bases and J 1 base; bases outside gene matches: 4. The CDR3 is 13 residues long. Germline CDR1 LNHNV, CDR2 YYDKDF (reference sequence). To note about this clone: Its antigen is still unknown.

Material: PBMCs. The TCR originated in a man aged 35 to 55 in good health and CMV-seronegative. The chain joins TRBV15 to TRBJ2-7; 8 bases are shared with TRBD1. In DNA, the CDR3 is TGTGCCACCGAACAGGGGGATTCCTACGAGCAGTACTTC. It codes for CATEQGDSYEQYF.